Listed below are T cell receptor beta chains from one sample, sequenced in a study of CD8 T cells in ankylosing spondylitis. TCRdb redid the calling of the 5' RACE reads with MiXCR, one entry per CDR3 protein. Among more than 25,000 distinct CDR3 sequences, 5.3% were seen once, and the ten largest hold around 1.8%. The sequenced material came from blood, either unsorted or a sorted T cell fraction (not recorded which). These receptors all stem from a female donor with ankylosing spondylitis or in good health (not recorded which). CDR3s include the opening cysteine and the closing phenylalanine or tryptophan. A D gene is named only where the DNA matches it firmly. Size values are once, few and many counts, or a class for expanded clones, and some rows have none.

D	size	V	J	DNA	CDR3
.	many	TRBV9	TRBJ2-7	TGTGCCAGCAGCGTTACCACCGCCGCTGAGCAGTACTTC	CASSVTTAAEQYF
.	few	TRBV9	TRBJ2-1	TGTGCCAGCAGCGTAGCTAGTGGGGGTTGGTGGGAGTCCTACAATGAGCAGTTCTTC	CASSVASGGWWESYNEQFF
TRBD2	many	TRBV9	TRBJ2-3	TGTGCCAGCAGCGTAGCGGCGGGAGGGCCTGCAGATACGCAGTATTTT	CASSVAAGGPADTQYF
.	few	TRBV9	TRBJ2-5	TGTGCCAGCAGCGTAGGGGGGGGGACAGCATCCCAAGAGACCCAGTACTTC	CASSVGGGTASQETQYF
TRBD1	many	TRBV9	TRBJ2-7	TGTGCCAGCAGCGAGAAGGACAGGCCCGACGAGCAGTACTTC	CASSEKDRPDEQYF
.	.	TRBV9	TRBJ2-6	TGTGCCAGCAGCGCTAGATCGTTGAGCTCTGGGGCCAACGTCCTGACTTTC	CASSARSLSSGANVLTF
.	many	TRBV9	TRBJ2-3	TGTGCCAGCAGCGTAGTAGGCTCAACCAGGAGCACAGATACGCAGTATTTT	CASSVVGSTRSTDTQYF
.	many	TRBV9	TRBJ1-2	TGTGCCAGCAGCGCCTCGAGTTACTATGGCTACACCTTC	CASSASSYYGYTF
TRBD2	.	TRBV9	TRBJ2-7	TGTGCCAGCAGCGTAGGGGGAGGGTGGGACCCCTACGAGCAGTACTTC	CASSVGGGWDPYEQYF
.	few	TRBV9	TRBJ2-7	TGTGCCAGCAGCGCTTCTGCGGGACAAGAAGAGCAGTACTTC	CASSASAGQEEQYF
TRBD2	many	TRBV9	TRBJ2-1	TGTGCCAGCAGCGTCGGGACTAGGAGTTACAATGAGCAGTTCTTC	CASSVGTRSYNEQFF
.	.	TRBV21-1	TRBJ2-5	TGTGCCAACGAGACCGGGACTCCGAAGGGGGAGACCCAGTACTTC	CANETGTPKGETQYF
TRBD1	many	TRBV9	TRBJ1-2	TGTGCCAGCAGCGCAACGGACAGGGACTATGGCTACACCTTC	CASSATDRDYGYTF
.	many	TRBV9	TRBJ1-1	TGTGCCAGCAGCCATCCGTCCGAGAACACTGAAGCTTTCTTT	CASSHPSENTEAFF
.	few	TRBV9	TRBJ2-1	TGTGCCAGCAGCGTAAGGGGGGCCGATGAGCAGTTCTTC	CASSVRGADEQFF
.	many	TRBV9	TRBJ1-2	TGTGCCAGCAGCCCCGCGGGGGGGAGGAACTATGGCTACACCTTC	CASSPAGGRNYGYTF
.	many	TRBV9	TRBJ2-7	TGTGCCAGCAGCGTCGACATGGCCTACGAGCAGTACTTC	CASSVDMAYEQYF
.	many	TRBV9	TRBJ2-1	TGTGCCAGCAGCTTAGCGACGCAGATCAATGAGCAGTTCTTC	CASSLATQINEQFF
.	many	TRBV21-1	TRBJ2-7	TGTGCCAGCAGCAACCGAAAGCCCCCTCGACAGGGAAGCGAGCAGTACTTC	CASSNRKPPRQGSEQYF
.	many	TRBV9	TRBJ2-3	TGTGCCAGCAGCGGTCCCGGGAGCGGAGATACGCAGTATTTT	CASSGPGSGDTQYF
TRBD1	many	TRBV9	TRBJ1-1	TGTGCCAGAAGCAGAAACCCAGGGGGCAGTGGGGACATGAACACTGAAGCTTTCTTT	CARSRNPGGSGDMNTEAFF
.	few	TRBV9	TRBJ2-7	TGTGCCAGCAGCGCCCAATGGGGTGCCGAGCAGTACTTC	CASSAQWGAEQYF
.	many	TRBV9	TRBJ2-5	TGTGCCAGCAGCGTATCCGTCGGGACACAGCAGACCCAGTACTTC	CASSVSVGTQQTQYF
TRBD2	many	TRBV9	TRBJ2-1	TGTGCCAGCAGCGCCACAAGCGGGACGTCCTACAATGAGCAGTTCTTC	CASSATSGTSYNEQFF
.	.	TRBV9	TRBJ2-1	TGTGCCAGCAGCGCCCTTCCGGCAGGGGCCTCTCTAGGGAATGAGCAGTTCTTC	CASSALPAGASLGNEQFF
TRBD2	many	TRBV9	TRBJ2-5	TGTGCCAGCAGCGTACGACTAGCGGGGGGGGAGACCCAGTACTTC	CASSVRLAGGETQYF
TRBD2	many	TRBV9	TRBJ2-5	TGTGCCAGCAGCGAATCAGGACTAGCGGGAGGGGCGACCCAGTACTTC	CASSESGLAGGATQYF
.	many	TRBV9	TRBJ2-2	TGTGCCAGCCAGCAGGAGAAACTAGCTAACACCGGGGAGCTGTTTTTT	CASQQEKLANTGELFF
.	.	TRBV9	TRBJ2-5	TGTGCCAGCAGCGTAGGACAGCGTATACAAGAGACCCAGTACTTC	CASSVGQRIQETQYF
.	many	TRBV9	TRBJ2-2	TGTGCCAGCAGCGAGCCTACAGGGACCGGGGAGCTGTTTTTT	CASSEPTGTGELFF
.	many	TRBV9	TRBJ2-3	TGTGCCAGCAGCGCCCAGGTGTCGCAGGGAAATACGCAGTATTTT	CASSAQVSQGNTQYF
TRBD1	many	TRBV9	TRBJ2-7	TGTGCCAGCAGCGTCGACAGGGGGGCCTACGAGCAGTACTTC	CASSVDRGAYEQYF
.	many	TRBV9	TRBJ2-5	TGTGCCAGCAGCGTACTTCAGGGGTCCCGTGGGGAGACCCAGTACTTC	CASSVLQGSRGETQYF
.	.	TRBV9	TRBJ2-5	TGTGCCAGCAGCCCTGGGATTTTCAGGGAGACCCAGTACTTC	CASSPGIFRETQYF
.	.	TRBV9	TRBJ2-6	TGTGCCAGCAGCCCTCGTGTCTCTGGGGCCAACGTCCTGACTTTC	CASSPRVSGANVLTF
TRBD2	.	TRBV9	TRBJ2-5	TGTGCCAGCAGCGGACTAGCGGGAAGGTATGGAGAGACCCAGTACTTC	CASSGLAGRYGETQYF
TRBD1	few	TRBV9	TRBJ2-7	TGTGCCAGCAGCGTTGGGACAGGGATGGGGGAGCAGTACTTC	CASSVGTGMGEQYF
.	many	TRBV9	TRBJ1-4	TGTGCCAGCAGCCCCTACAGTGCAACTAATGAAAAACTGTTTTTT	CASSPYSATNEKLFF
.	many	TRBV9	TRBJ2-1	TGTGCCAGCAGCTTCCACCCGGGGTTGTCCTACAATGAGCAGTTCTTC	CASSFHPGLSYNEQFF
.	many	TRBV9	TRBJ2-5	TGTGCCAGCAGCGTAACGACAAACGAAGAGACCCAGTACTTC	CASSVTTNEETQYF
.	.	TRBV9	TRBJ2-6	TGTGCCAGCAGCGCCGGGGGTTCTGGGGCCAACGTCCTGACTTTC	CASSAGGSGANVLTF
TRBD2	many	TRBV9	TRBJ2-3	TGTGCCAGCAGCCCCCGGACTAGAACCACAGATACGCAGTATTTT	CASSPRTRTTDTQYF
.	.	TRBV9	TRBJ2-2	TGTGCCAGCAGCGTAGGGTACGGAACCGGGGAGCTGTTTTTT	CASSVGYGTGELFF